The rows below give T cell receptor beta chains drawn from one sample of a study of CD8+ T cells in alopecia areata. Libraries were prepared by immunoSEQ multiplex PCR; TCRdb keeps only in-frame clonotypes and omits some of them. The sample shows under 110,000 clones, 60% of them seen only once. Here the sequenced sample was CD8+ T cells sorted from blood, taken at approximately week 61, from a patient treated with tofacitinib. These receptors were obtained from a human donor with alopecia areata. Each CDR3 is given with its conserved first and last residue. A D gene is named only where the DNA matches it firmly. Part of the rows lack a size; the others show once, few, many or a class for expanded clones.

D gene: .; clone size: .; V gene: TRBV11-1; J gene: TRBJ1-3; CDR3 DNA: TGTGCCAGCAGCCTGACAGTCTCTGGAAACACCATATATTTT; CDR3 protein: CASSLTVSGNTIYF
D gene: TRBD1; clone size: .; V gene: TRBV4-1; J gene: TRBJ2-5; CDR3 DNA: TGCGCCAGCAGCCGCCAACCGGGACAGCAAGAGACCCAGTACTTC; CDR3 protein: CASSRQPGQQETQYF
D gene: .; clone size: few; V gene: TRBV7-8; J gene: TRBJ1-1; CDR3 DNA: TGTGCCAGCAGCTTAGTGTCTTTGGTGGACACTGAAGCTTTCTTT; CDR3 protein: CASSLVSLVDTEAFF
D gene: .; clone size: .; V gene: TRBV13; J gene: TRBJ2-5; CDR3 DNA: TGTGCCAGCAGCTTAGGGGTCCCAGAGACCCAGTACTTC; CDR3 protein: CASSLGVPETQYF
D gene: TRBD1; clone size: .; V gene: TRBV4-1; J gene: TRBJ1-1; CDR3 DNA: TGCGCCAGCAGCAACAGGGGAATTGAAGCTTTCTTT; CDR3 protein: CASSNRGIEAFF
D gene: .; clone size: .; V gene: TRBV30; J gene: TRBJ1-5; CDR3 DNA: TGTGCCTGGGGCCCCGGGTCAGGACAGCCCCAGCATTTT; CDR3 protein: CAWGPGSGQPQHF
D gene: .; clone size: .; V gene: TRBV30; J gene: TRBJ2-5; CDR3 DNA: TGTGCCTGGAACGGATGGACAGTATTACAAGAGACCCAGTACTTC; CDR3 protein: CAWNGWTVLQETQYF
D gene: .; clone size: .; V gene: TRBV6-4; J gene: TRBJ2-1; CDR3 DNA: TGTGCCAGCAGACACCCGGACAGTAATGAGCAGTTCTTC; CDR3 protein: CASRHPDSNEQFF
D gene: .; clone size: .; V gene: TRBV29-1; J gene: TRBJ1-2; CDR3 DNA: TGCAGCGTTGTAGGGGACCTCTATGGCTACACCTTC; CDR3 protein: CSVVGDLYGYTF
D gene: TRBD1; clone size: .; V gene: TRBV6-5; J gene: TRBJ2-7; CDR3 DNA: TGTGCCAGCAGTTACGATGGGACAGTTATGTCCTACGAGCAGTACTTC; CDR3 protein: CASSYDGTVMSYEQYF
D gene: .; clone size: .; V gene: TRBV2; J gene: TRBJ1-1; CDR3 DNA: TGTGCCAGCAGTGATCTGGGTGAGTCTGAAGCTTTCTTT; CDR3 protein: CASSDLGESEAFF
D gene: .; clone size: .; V gene: TRBV5-6; J gene: TRBJ2-7; CDR3 DNA: TGTGCCAGCAGCTTGCCTGGCAGCCTCTACGAGCAGTACTTC; CDR3 protein: CASSLPGSLYEQYF
D gene: .; clone size: few; V gene: TRBV10-3; J gene: TRBJ2-3; CDR3 DNA: TGTGCCATGCGGGACGGGAGCACAGATACGCAGTATTTT; CDR3 protein: CAMRDGSTDTQYF
D gene: .; clone size: .; V gene: TRBV7-8; J gene: TRBJ2-7; CDR3 DNA: TGTGCCAGCAGCTTATTACCGGCCGACTACGAGCAGTACTTC; CDR3 protein: CASSLLPADYEQYF
D gene: TRBD1; clone size: .; V gene: TRBV6-1; J gene: TRBJ2-5; CDR3 DNA: TGTGCCAGCAGTATGGGACAGGGAGTACAAGAGACCCAGTACTTC; CDR3 protein: CASSMGQGVQETQYF
D gene: .; clone size: .; V gene: TRBV6-1; J gene: TRBJ2-1; CDR3 DNA: TGTGCCAGCAGTAACACTGACAAGTCCTACAATGAGCAGTTCTTC; CDR3 protein: CASSNTDKSYNEQFF
D gene: TRBD1; clone size: .; V gene: TRBV4-1; J gene: TRBJ2-5; CDR3 DNA: TGCGCCAGCAGCCACCGGCGAGGACAGGGAGAGACCCAGTACTTC; CDR3 protein: CASSHRRGQGETQYF
D gene: TRBD1; clone size: few; V gene: TRBV5-1; J gene: TRBJ2-7; CDR3 DNA: TGCGCCAGCAGCTTTTGGACAGGGCGCTCCTACGAGCAGTACTTC; CDR3 protein: CASSFWTGRSYEQYF
D gene: TRBD1; clone size: few; V gene: TRBV29-1; J gene: TRBJ2-4; CDR3 DNA: TGCAGCGTTACGGGGGGACAGGGCGACAAAAACATTCAGTACTTC; CDR3 protein: CSVTGGQGDKNIQYF